The next 5 T cell receptor beta chains were all read from a single sample in a study of shared clonotypes between healthy human individuals. The method was immunoSEQ multiplex PCR; TCRdb's version includes in-frame clones alone and lacks a portion of them. The data hold over a million clones, with around 97% observed a single time. Sequencing was done on a sample of naive CD4+ T cells sorted from blood. Regarding subset: CD45RA+ positively selected. The receptors here all came from a man aged 25-40 years in good health.

This CDR3 reads CASVYGPVRGRFGYTF. CDR3 coding DNA: TGCGCCAGCGTTTACGGTCCGGTCCGGGGGAGGTTTGGCTACACCTTC. V and J are TRBV10-1 and TRBJ1-2; D perhaps matches TRBD1 (5 bases). CDR1 is WNHNN and CDR2 is SYGVQD in the germline V gene (reference sequence). The CDR3 spans 16 residues. Trimming stripped 8 bases from V and 7 bases from J, with 26 bases between.

The chain couples TRBV6-5 to TRBJ2-7; D gene unclear. Germline values: CDR1 MNHEY, CDR2 SVGAGI. The CDR3 sequence is 12 residues long. V lost 6 bases and J 6 bases, leaving 12 bases between the germline ends. In nucleotides, the CDR3 is TGTGCCAGCAGGGACCTCAGCTCCGAGCAGTACTTC. This translates into CASRDLSSEQYF.

This chain connects TRBV4-2 to TRBJ2-5; D might be TRBD2 (5 bases). The germline V gene encodes CDR1 LGHNA and CDR2 YNFKEQ. The CDR3 covers 16 residues. Trimming pared 4 bases from V and 3 bases from J, leaving 18 bases between. CDR3 in amino acids: CASSPFRWGVEETQYF. In nucleotides, the CDR3 is TGTGCCAGCAGCCCATTCCGGTGGGGAGTGGAAGAGACCCAGTACTTC.

This clone was counted once. V usage is TRBV2 and J usage is TRBJ2-7; D is undetermined. Between the trimmed V and J ends, which lost 0 bases and 0 bases, there was a span of 15 bases. The CDR3 sequence is 17 residues long. CDR1 is SNHLY and CDR2 is FYNNEI in the germline V gene. The DNA for the CDR3 is TGTGCCAGCAGTGAAGCGAACTCGTGGGCTAGCTCCTACGAGCAGTACTTC. Residues: CASSEANSWASSYEQYF.

The table lists this clone with a count of one. The chain is built from TRBV7-9 and TRBJ2-5, with 7 bases matching TRBD1. V lost 2 bases to trimming and J lost 3 bases; unmatched junction nucleotides: 6. The length of the CDR3 is 15 residues. The V gene's germline CDR1 is SEHNR and CDR2 FQNEAQ (reference sequence). CDR3 in DNA: TGTGCCAGCAGCTTATCGGGACAGACTAAAGAGACCCAGTACTTC. Protein product: CASSLSGQTKETQYF.